These 8 T cell receptor beta chains were all obtained from the same sample, sequenced in a study of T cells in Graves' hyperthyroidism and ophthalmopathy. RNA transcripts yielded amplified TCR beta CDR3 regions. With the HTBI primer set, the TCR CDR3 went through a first round of RT-PCR. Each CDR3 protein gets one entry after TCRdb re-called the multiplex PCR reads with MiXCR. This repertoire shows a few hundred thousand distinct CDR3 sequences, roughly 50% found once; its top ten account for around 8%. The material sequenced was peripheral blood or thyroid tissue (not recorded which). All receptors derive from a woman aged 18-29 years with Graves' hyperthyroidism.

In the case of this clonotype: The junction and the germline gene differ at one end; a read error may be behind it. The CDR3 here is CATSDRSGPRETQYF. The CDR3 DNA reads as TGTGCCACCAGTGATCGGAGCGGGCCCAGAGAGACCCAGTACTTC. The chain carries TRBV12-3 or TRBV12-4 and TRBJ2-5; D may be TRBD2 (6 bases). CDR3 length: 15 amino acids.

Only one count was recorded for this clonotype. The gene calls are TRBV10-3 and TRBJ1-2; D remains unclear. This CDR3 comprises 15 residues. Germline lookup yields CDR1 ENHRY and CDR2 SYGVKD. The V gene lost 6 bases and the J gene lost 3 bases, with 17 bases spanning the gap. This chain's CDR3 is CAISAEGKGYYGYTF. DNA of the CDR3: TGTGCCATCAGCGCGGAAGGGAAGGGCTACTATGGCTACACCTTC.

This clonotype has at least ten counts. This chain links TRBV10-1 with TRBJ2-7, with a tentative D call TRBD1 (6 bases). CDR1 and CDR2 (germline): WNHNN, SYGVQD (reference sequence). The V end lost 5 bases, the J end lost 3 bases, and 17 bases lay between the germline ends. The CDR3 extends over 15 amino acids. DNA of the CDR3: TGCGCCAGCAGTCCAACCGGGACGGGACACTACGAGCAGTACTTC. This gives the protein CASSPTGTGHYEQYF.

This clonotype was detected many times. The J gene is TRBJ1-2, the V gene TRBV7-2, with 7 bases lining up with TRBD1. This CDR3 is 13 amino acids long. The germline V gene has CDR1 SGHTA and CDR2 FQGNSA. Losses at the gene ends were 6 bases for V and 6 bases for J; bases not matched to a gene: 7. The CDR3 protein is CASSLRDSDGYTF. CDR3 DNA: TGTGCCAGCAGTCTCCGGGACAGCGATGGCTACACCTTC.

This clonotype was counted at least ten times. The chain links TRBV5-6 to TRBJ2-5; the D is unclear. Trimming shortened V by 2 bases and J by 2 bases, and 10 bases separated the two germline ends. The CDR3 extends over 14 amino acids. Germline V CDR1 and CDR2: SGHDT, YYEEEE. CDR3 nucleotide sequence: TGTGCCAGCAGCTTCCTACAGTTACAAGAGACCCAGTACTTC. It specifies CASSFLQLQETQYF.

This clonotype appeared a single time. A read error may be the cause here, since a much bigger clone is one base away. V usage is TRBV6-5 and J usage is TRBJ2-7; D perhaps matches TRBD2 (6 bases). Looked up from germline, CDR1 is MNHEY and CDR2 is SVGAGI. This CDR3 contains 14 residues. CDR3 amino acids: CAISPSRDSYEQYF. In nucleotides, the CDR3 is TGTGCCATCAGTCCGTCGCGGGACTCCTACGAGCAGTACTTC.

This chain links TRBV7-2 with TRBJ1-2; perhaps TRBD1 as D (5 bases). The ends were cut back, 8 bases at V and 4 bases at J, with 17 bases in the middle. This CDR3 is 14 amino acids long. CDR1 is SGHTA and CDR2 is FQGNSA in the germline V gene. In nucleotides, the CDR3 is TGTGCCAGCTTAAAGGGGACCGGACTCTATGGCTACACCTTC. Encoded protein: CASLKGTGLYGYTF.

The chain combines TRBV7-2 with TRBJ2-7; possibly TRBD2 for D (6 bases). This CDR3 is built from 14 residues. The germline CDR1 and CDR2 sequences are SGHTA and FQGNSA. V lost 1 base and J 6 bases, leaving 13 bases between the germline ends. Here the CDR3 reads CASSLGPGEVEQYF. CDR3 in DNA: TGTGCCAGCAGCTTAGGGCCGGGGGAGGTCGAGCAGTACTTC.